The 29 T cell receptor beta chains presented below share a single source sample, sequenced in a study of glioma-infiltrating T cells. Using RNA template, CDR3s of TCR alpha and beta were amplified with iRepertoire arm-PCR. One entry per CDR3 protein results from TCRdb running MiXCR on the multiplex PCR reads. This sample has approximately 400,000 distinct CDR3 sequences, with 41% found just once. Sequencing used glioma tissue, nonneoplastic brain tissue, or PBMCs (not recorded which). The receptors come from a human donor with low-grade glioma or glioblastoma, undergoing nonglioma brain surgery, or in good health (not recorded which).

The sample holds a few counts of this clonotype. This rearrangement joins TRBV12-3 or TRBV12-4 to TRBJ2-3; D not certain. Between the trimmed V and J ends, which lost 6 bases and 0 bases, there was a span of 19 bases. CDR3 length: 17 residues. The CDR3 sequence is CASSPGSAEKSTDTQYF. Here the CDR3 DNA reads TGTGCCAGCAGCCCCGGGTCGGCAGAGAAGAGCACAGATACGCAGTATTTT.

There are a few counts of this clonotype. The genes are TRBV5-1 and TRBJ2-7, with D perhaps TRBD1 (5 bases). Germline lookup yields CDR1 SGHRS and CDR2 YFSETQ. Trimming took off 0 bases at V and 0 bases at J, with 13 bases between the two ends. CDR3 size: 16 residues. In nucleotides, the CDR3 is TGCGCCAGCAGCTTGGATATCAGGGTGGCCTCCTACGAGCAGTACTTC. Its translation is CASSLDIRVASYEQYF.

J is TRBJ2-7 and V is TRBV20-1, with 10 bases identical to TRBD2. The germline V gene encodes CDR1 DFQATT and CDR2 SNEGSKA (reference sequence). The CDR3 covers 15 residues. The ends lost 6 bases at V and 6 bases at J; junction bases unmatched: 14. The CDR3 coding sequence is TGCAGTGCCCCCGAACCCGCTAGCGGGAGAGGCGAGCAGTACTTC. Translation gives CSAPEPASGRGEQYF.

CDR3 in DNA: TGTGCCAGCGGGGGCGTCCCGAACTTTGAAAAACTGTTTTTT. This sequence encodes CASGGVPNFEKLFF. This sequence joins TRBV28 and TRBJ1-4, with a weak D call TRBD1 (6 bases). Trimming cost V 8 bases and J 7 bases, with 17 bases left between them. Per germline, CDR1 MDHEN and CDR2 SYDVKM. The CDR3 is 14 residues long. Variable domain in full (rest from reference TRBV28 and TRBJ1-4): DVKVTQSSRYLVKRTGEKVFLECVQDMDHENMFWYRQDPGLGLRLIYFSYDVKMKEKGDIPEGYSVSREKKERFSLILESASTNQTSMYLCASGGVPNFEKLFFGSGTQLSVL.

The rearrangement uses TRBV28 and TRBJ2-7; 7 bases align to TRBD2. Germline-derived CDR1 and CDR2 are MDHEN and SYDVKM. The CDR3 length is 15 residues. V lost 7 bases and J lost 3; bases outside the gene matches: 12. The CDR3 loop is CASTPRGGSNYEQYF. The CDR3 coding sequence is TGTGCCAGCACCCCGAGGGGCGGGAGCAACTACGAGCAGTACTTC. Combining the CDR3 with reference TRBV28 and TRBJ2-7 gives the whole variable domain DVKVTQSSRYLVKRTGEKVFLECVQDMDHENMFWYRQDPGLGLRLIYFSYDVKMKEKGDIPEGYSVSREKKERFSLILESASTNQTSMYLCASTPRGGSNYEQYFGPGTRLTVT.

On this clonotype: In this CDR3 the conserved last residue, phenylalanine or tryptophan, is missing, so a read error is likely. The chain is built from TRBV7-9 and TRBJ2-7; D may match TRBD1 or TRBD2 (5 bases each). The CDR3 runs 16 residues. V lost 2 bases and J 2 bases, leaving 16 bases between the germline ends. Germline CDR1 and CDR2: SEHNR and FQNEAQ (reference sequence). The CDR3 protein is CASSLNVFGATYEQYL. CDR3 nucleotide sequence: TGTGCCAGCAGCTTAAACGTGTTCGGGGCCACCTACGAGCAGTACTTA.

This clonotype was observed at least ten times. In nucleotides, the CDR3 is TGTGCCAGCAGCCCTTACTGGACTAGCGGGACCAACACAGATACGCAGTATTTT. Encoded protein: CASSPYWTSGTNTDTQYF. J is TRBJ2-3 and V is TRBV6-1, with 12 bases matching TRBD2. Germline assignment: CDR1 MNHNS and CDR2 SASEGT. J was trimmed by 2 bases and V by 6 bases; bases with no gene match: 12. The length of the CDR3 is 18 residues.

The V and J genes are TRBV28 and TRBJ1-5; the D gene is possibly TRBD1 (5 bases). The CDR3 consists of 15 residues. CDR1 is MDHEN, CDR2 SYDVKM, per germline. Trimming took 5 bases from V and 6 from J, leaving 17 bases between them. The CDR3 protein is CASSPPVGATQPQHF. The CDR3 nucleotides are TGTGCCAGCAGTCCTCCCGTCGGGGCGACTCAGCCCCAGCATTTT. Drawing the rest from reference TRBV28 and TRBJ1-5, the complete variable domain is DVKVTQSSRYLVKRTGEKVFLECVQDMDHENMFWYRQDPGLGLRLIYFSYDVKMKEKGDIPEGYSVSREKKERFSLILESASTNQTSMYLCASSPPVGATQPQHFGDGTRLSIL.

This clonotype has only a few counts. The rearrangement joins TRBV15 to TRBJ2-5, with 8 positions matching TRBD2. Germline CDR1 LNHNV, CDR2 YYDKDF (reference sequence). CDR3 size: 18 residues. J gave up 1 base and V 0 bases, and 10 bases lay outside the gene matches. The CDR3 protein is CATSREGLLAGLQETQYF. As DNA, the CDR3 is TGTGCCACCAGCAGAGAAGGTTTGCTAGCGGGCCTCCAAGAGACCCAGTACTTC.

The chain has TRBV19 and TRBJ2-3, with a tentative D call TRBD2 (5 bases). The V gene's germline CDR1 is LNHDA and CDR2 SQIVND (reference sequence). This CDR3 is built from 15 residues. The V and J ends lost 5 bases and 2 bases respectively, with 14 bases between them. The CDR3 DNA sequence: TGTGCCAGTAGTCCCCGGGAAACGAACACAGATACGCAGTATTTT. Translation gives CASSPRETNTDTQYF.

The chain combines TRBV28 with TRBJ1-4; D gene uncertain. Trimming cost V 3 bases and J 5 bases, with 10 bases left between them. The CDR3 runs to 14 residues. Germline assignment: CDR1 MDHEN and CDR2 SYDVKM. The CDR3 loop reads CASSFRPRNEKLFF. The CDR3 DNA reads as TGTGCCAGCAGTTTCAGGCCCAGAAATGAAAAACTGTTTTTT.

V usage is TRBV7-3 and J usage is TRBJ2-3; TRBD2 might be the D (5 bases). CDR1 is SGHTA, CDR2 FQGTGA, per germline. This CDR3 region has 13 residues. V was shortened by 2 bases and J by 6 bases, with 9 bases between the two germline ends. The CDR3 loop is CASSLRGGDTQYF. CDR3 sequence (DNA): TGTGCCAGCAGCTTACGCGGCGGGGATACGCAGTATTTT.

CDR3: CASSQAAAGDGTDTQYF. The CDR3 coding sequence is TGCGCCAGCAGCCAAGCAGCGGCGGGAGATGGCACAGATACGCAGTATTTT. The rearrangement joins TRBV4-3 to TRBJ2-3; 7 nucleotides line up with TRBD2. With V trimmed by 1 base and J by 1 base, 8 bases remained unmatched. The CDR3 is made up of 17 amino acids. Germline V gene sequence: CDR1 LGHNA, CDR2 YSLEER.

A word on this clonotype: This may be a read error, as it is one base from a much larger clone. The chain links TRBV6-1 to TRBJ2-3, with TRBD1 matching over 9 bases. J was trimmed by 4 bases and V by 5 bases; bases with no gene match: 16. The CDR3 has 18 amino acids. The germline CDR1 and CDR2 sequences are MNHNS and SASEGT. CDR3 in amino acids: CASSTGGRVQGAADTQYF. CDR3 sequence (DNA): TGTGCCAGCAGTACAGGGGGCCGTGTACAGGGGGCTGCAGATACGCAGTATTTT.

This clonotype appeared many times. For the CDR3, the DNA is TGTGCCAGCAGCCAAGTAGGGGCCGATTTCGGCGAGCAGTACTTC. This translates into CASSQVGADFGEQYF. The chain employs TRBV3-1 and TRBJ2-7; TRBD1 is a possible D gene (5 bases). Trimming shortened V by 1 base and J by 6 bases, and 16 bases separated the two germline ends. This CDR3 comprises 15 residues. The germline CDR1 and CDR2 sequences are LGHDT and YNNKEL (reference sequence).

The chain recombines TRBV5-4 with TRBJ1-2; 9 nucleotides line up with TRBD1. The CDR3 totals 16 residues. Looked up from germline, CDR1 is SGHNT and CDR2 is YYREEE (reference sequence). V was pared by 4 bases and J by 4 bases, with 11 bases of the junction left unmatched. The CDR3 DNA reads as TGTGCCAGCAGCATGGACAGGGGCCTTAAAGGCTATGGCTACACCTTC. Amino acids: CASSMDRGLKGYGYTF.

The chain joins TRBV28 to TRBJ2-1; 14 bases are a match to TRBD2. The CDR3 totals 16 residues. Germline V gives CDR1 MDHEN, CDR2 SYDVKM. The V gene end was trimmed by 5 bases and the J gene end by 8 bases; junction bases not matched to a gene: 8. The chain's CDR3 is CASSPMPTSGRDEQFF. CDR3 in DNA: TGTGCCAGCAGTCCGATGCCGACTAGCGGGAGGGATGAGCAGTTCTTC.

The chain couples TRBV7-3 to TRBJ1-6; TRBD1 is a possible D gene (5 bases). Per the germline V gene, CDR1 is SGHTA and CDR2 is FQGTGA. CDR3 size: 13 residues. V lost 2 bases, J lost 9 bases, and 8 bases lay in between. The CDR3 sequence is CASSLAGISPLHF. CDR3 nucleotide sequence: TGTGCCAGCAGCTTAGCAGGGATTTCACCCCTCCACTTT. Drawing the rest from reference TRBV7-3 and TRBJ1-6, the complete variable domain is GAGVSQTPSNKVTEKGKYVELRCDPISGHTALYWYRQSLGQGPEFLIYFQGTGAADDSGLPNDRFFAVRPEGSVSTLKIQRTERGDSAVYLCASSLAGISPLHFGNGTRLTVT.

This clonotype came up a few times. An end of the junction differs from the germline gene, which may be a read error. The CDR3 DNA is TGTGCCATCAGTGAGGCAGGGGGTAAGCCCCAGCATTTT. Its protein product is CAISEAGGKPQHF. The chain couples TRBV6-1 to TRBJ1-5, with 7 bases that match TRBD1. CDR3 size: 13 residues. The germline V gene has CDR1 MNHNS and CDR2 SASEGT.

The chain couples TRBV7-2 to TRBJ2-7; 7 nucleotides align to TRBD2. V shed 2 bases, J shed 5 bases, and the junction held 6 bases outside the gene matches. This CDR3 is 14 amino acids long. The germline gives CDR1 SGHTA, CDR2 FQGNSA. The CDR3 DNA sequence: TGTGCCAGCAGCTTATATAGCGGGCTCGACGAGCAGTACTTC. It yields the protein CASSLYSGLDEQYF.

This sequence joins TRBV4-1 and TRBJ2-7, with 10 bases fitting TRBD2. Unmatched junction bases numbered 7, after V lost 2 bases and J lost 6 bases. The CDR3 is 15 residues long. The germline gives CDR1 MGHRA, CDR2 YSYEKL. The CDR3 DNA follows: TGCGCCAGCAGCCAAATGGGACTAGCGCGTGGCGAGCAGTACTTC. Its protein product is CASSQMGLARGEQYF.

This CDR3 is CASSPTGLNNEQFF. The CDR3 DNA reads as TGTGCCAGCAGCCCGACGGGCCTAAACAATGAGCAGTTCTTC. The J gene is TRBJ2-1, the V gene TRBV7-2, with D hard to call. The V and J ends lost 5 bases and 5 bases respectively, with 13 bases between them. Germline CDR1 SGHTA, CDR2 FQGNSA. This CDR3 comprises 14 residues.

J is TRBJ2-1 and V is TRBV19; D is unclear. This CDR3 comprises 14 residues. Germline V gene lookup returns CDR1 LNHDA and CDR2 SQIVND (reference sequence). Trimming removed 1 base at V and 3 bases at J, with 7 bases between. The CDR3 reads CASSIGKGYNEQFF. The CDR3 DNA follows: TGTGCCAGTAGTATAGGGAAAGGCTACAATGAGCAGTTCTTC.

To note about this clonotype: Compared with germline, one end of the junction differs, possibly owing to a read error. The chain employs TRBV20-1 and TRBJ1-3; D perhaps matches TRBD1 (6 bases). The CDR3 runs to 13 residues. CDR1 and CDR2 from the germline V gene are DFQATT and SNEGSKA (reference sequence). The CDR3: CSATTGTGNTLYF. DNA for the CDR3: TGCAGTGCTACCACAGGGACTGGAAACACCTTATATTTT.

This clonotype turned up a few times. The chain is built from TRBV7-2 and TRBJ2-7; 10 bases map to TRBD2. Germline loops: CDR1 SGHTA, CDR2 FQGNSA. V dropped 3 bases and J dropped 0; count of bases not matched to a gene: 2. CDR3 length: 15 amino acids. CDR3 in DNA: TGTGCCAGCAGCTTCACTAGCGGGGCCTCCTACGAGCAGTACTTC. Translating it yields CASSFTSGASYEQYF.

As for this clonotype: This may stem from a read error, because a much larger clone lies one nucleotide away. This chain connects TRBV15 to TRBJ2-7, with D possibly matching TRBD1 (6 bases). CDR3 length equals 14 residues. V dropped 4 bases and J dropped 3 bases, with 13 bases sitting between them. Germline V gene data show CDR1 as LNHNV and CDR2 as YYDKDF (reference sequence). CDR3 nucleotides: TGTGCCACCAGCACTGACAGGTTAAGCTACGAGCAGTACTTC. Amino acids: CATSTDRLSYEQYF.

The table lists this clonotype with many counts. The chain recombines TRBV15 with TRBJ2-7; D not certain. V gave up 0 bases and J gave up 6 bases, with 9 bases separating them. Germline V gene sequence: CDR1 LNHNV, CDR2 YYDKDF (reference sequence). The CDR3 is 13 amino acids. CDR3 protein: CATSRDPLSEQYF. The CDR3 nucleotides read TGTGCCACCAGCAGAGACCCATTATCCGAGCAGTACTTC.

A few counts support this clonotype. The V call is TRBV20-1, the J call TRBJ2-7; the D call may be TRBD1 or TRBD2 (5 bases each). The CDR3 is made up of 12 amino acids. V was trimmed by 5 bases and J by 4 bases, leaving 12 bases between them. Germline values: CDR1 DFQATT, CDR2 SNEGSKA (reference sequence). The CDR3 here is CSAPGWGYEQYF. DNA for the CDR3: TGCAGTGCTCCGGGGTGGGGGTACGAGCAGTACTTC.

This clonotype has at least ten counts. The rearrangement joins TRBV6-2 or TRBV6-3 to TRBJ2-1; D unclear. CDR3 size: 13 residues. The germline V gene has CDR1 MNHEY and CDR2 SVGEGT. V lost 5 bases and J lost 8, with 13 bases in between. CDR3 protein: CASSPLVLDEQFF. The CDR3 nucleotides read TGTGCCAGCAGTCCACTGGTACTGGATGAGCAGTTCTTC.